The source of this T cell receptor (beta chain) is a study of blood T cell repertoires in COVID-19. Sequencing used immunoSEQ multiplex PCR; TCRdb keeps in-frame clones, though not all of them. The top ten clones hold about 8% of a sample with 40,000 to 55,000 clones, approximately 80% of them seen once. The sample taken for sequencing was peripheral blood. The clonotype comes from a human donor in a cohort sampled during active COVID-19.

CDR3 sequence reads: CASSSAKDRIYGYTF. The CDR3 DNA sequence: TGTGCCAGCAGCAGCGCAAAAGACAGGATCTATGGCTACACCTTC. The chain carries TRBV13 and TRBJ1-2; the D gene is possibly TRBD1 (6 bases). V gave up 5 bases and J gave up 4 bases, with 17 bases separating them. The germline V gene has CDR1 PRHDT and CDR2 FYEKMQ (reference sequence). The CDR3 is made up of 15 amino acids.